This T cell receptor (beta chain) was captured in a study of blood T cell repertoires in COVID-19. About the research overall: T cells, B-cell-depleted T cells, or PBMCs supplied cDNA or gDNA.

CDR3 length: 14 residues. Germline assignment: CDR1 SEHNR and CDR2 FQNEAQ (reference sequence). V was clipped by 3 bases and J by 6 bases; unmatched bases: 6. In the authors' methods: For nucleated cells, counts were estimated from reference gene primer amplification. Clones were read by immunoSEQ multiplex PCR, and TCRdb kept only the in-frame ones, dropping some. V and J calls and clone size are as listed in that table; D and trimming were resolved from the DNA. The sample has 150,000 to 200,000 clones; 80% to 90% are singletons. The chain couples TRBV7-9 to TRBJ2-3; 7 nucleotides match TRBD1. The sample comprised peripheral blood. The clonotype was recovered from a man in his 70s with active or convalescent COVID-19. In nucleotides, the CDR3 is TGTGCCAGCAGCTTTCCGACAGGGTTCGATACGCAGTATTTT. Translated, it gives CASSFPTGFDTQYF.